The subject of this entry is one TCR beta chain. The antigen remains unidentified. Trimming shortened V by 0 bases and J by 2 bases, and 10 bases separated the two germline ends. CDR3 length equals 15 residues. Germline loops: CDR1 ENHRY, CDR2 SYGVKD. This specimen comes from a study of high-grade serous ovarian cancer treatment subgroups. Sequenced by immunoSEQ multiplex PCR; TCRdb stores in-frame clones only, minus some. The sample yields some 15,000 clones, about nine tenths seen once. Tumor tissue was taken before any definitive surgery or chemotherapy was given. Study conclusions and caveats: Repertoire similarity ranged about 0.1 to 0.85 between tumors of one patient.

The sequenced sample was tumor tissue. The V call is TRBV10-3, the J call TRBJ1-1; D not resolved. This receptor was obtained from a human donor with high-grade serous ovarian cancer. The CDR3 sequence: CAISESGVDNTEAFF. CDR3 coding DNA: TGTGCCATCAGTGAGTCAGGAGTAGACAACACTGAAGCTTTCTTT.